What follows is one T cell receptor beta chain and its context. No antigen is known for it. CDR1 SGHNT and CDR2 YYREEE come from the germline V gene (reference sequence). The CDR3 contains 15 residues. V dropped 0 bases and J dropped 4 bases, with 13 bases sitting between them. Generated by immunoSEQ multiplex PCR, the TCRdb table keeps only in-frame clones and is missing some. The sample yields some 98,000 clones, 70% to 90% seen once. The record originates from a study of cytomegalovirus exposure and HLA in healthy donors. Whole-study results and caveats: Reportedly, cytomegalovirus status was diagnosed with high sensitivity and specificity. Within the approximately 130 validation repertoires, first-cohort TCR clusters tended to co-occur, according to a later analysis.

The V call is TRBV5-4, the J call TRBJ1-2; possibly TRBD1 for D (6 bases). This TCR was sampled from a woman aged 25 to 39 in good health and CMV-seronegative. Sample: PBMCs. The CDR3 is CASSLDPGAGYGYTF. The CDR3 DNA reads as TGTGCCAGCAGCTTGGACCCAGGGGCAGGCTATGGCTACACCTTC.